This TCR beta chain was obtained from a study of cytomegalovirus exposure and HLA in healthy donors. Overall study: A prior analysis found about 120 million unique TCR beta sequences from around 180 million T cells. Whole-study findings and limits: Generally TCR sequences proved uncommon, though certain public TCRs appeared in numerous donors. Researchers reported that a few CMV-associated chains were confirmed in vitro as CMV antigen-specific.

In regard to this clone: Its antigen is currently unknown.

With 60 Vbeta and 13 Jbeta primers, the PCR was carried out. Repertoires were generated with immunoSEQ multiplex PCR, while TCRdb's copy carries only in-frame clones and drops some. Altogether 200,000 to 250,000 clones are present, approximately 82% being singletons, with the ten largest covering less than 8.5%. The CDR3 sequence is 14 residues long. V lost 5 bases and J 3 bases, leaving 13 bases between the germline ends. In germline, CDR1 is SEHNR, CDR2 FQNEAQ (reference sequence). The receptor's source is an older woman in good health and CMV-seropositive. The source material was PBMCs. The chain recombines TRBV7-9 with TRBJ2-5; D not certain. The CDR3 loop is CASSREAREETQYF. CDR3 in DNA: TGTGCCAGCAGCCGCGAGGCCCGGGAAGAGACCCAGTACTTC.